A single TCR beta chain is shown here with its context. Sequencing used immunoSEQ multiplex PCR; TCRdb keeps in-frame clones, though not all of them. The top ten clones hold nearly 6.5% of a sample with nearly 350,000 clones, over 70% of them seen once. The record originates from a study of blood T cell repertoires in COVID-19. Germline loops: CDR1 SGHDT, CDR2 YYEEEE. The CDR3 is 14 amino acids. V lost 6 bases and J lost 2; bases outside the gene matches: 5. The sample comprised peripheral blood. The source is a woman in her forties or fifties with COVID-19, enrolled during active disease. The chain joins TRBV5-6 to TRBJ2-7; 10 bases line up with TRBD2. The CDR3 nucleotides are TGTGCCAGCATTTCTCTAGCGGGAGCCTACGAGCAGTACTTC. Translating it yields CASISLAGAYEQYF.